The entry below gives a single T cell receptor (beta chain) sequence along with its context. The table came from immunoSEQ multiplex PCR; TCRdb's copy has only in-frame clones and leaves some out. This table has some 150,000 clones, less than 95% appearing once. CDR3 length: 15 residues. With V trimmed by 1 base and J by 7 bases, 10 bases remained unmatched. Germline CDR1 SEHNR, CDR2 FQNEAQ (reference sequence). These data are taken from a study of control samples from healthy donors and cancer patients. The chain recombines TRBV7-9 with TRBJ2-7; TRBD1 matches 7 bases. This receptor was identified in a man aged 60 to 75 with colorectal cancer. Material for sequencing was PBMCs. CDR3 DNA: TGTGCCAGCAGCTTAGGGGACAGAGACTACGGGGAGCAGTACTTC. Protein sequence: CASSLGDRDYGEQYF.